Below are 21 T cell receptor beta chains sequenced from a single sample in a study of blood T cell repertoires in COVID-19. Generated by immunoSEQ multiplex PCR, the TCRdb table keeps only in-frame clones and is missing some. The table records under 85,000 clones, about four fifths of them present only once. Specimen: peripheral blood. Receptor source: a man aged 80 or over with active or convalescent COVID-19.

The CDR3 nucleotides are TGTGCCAGCAGCCCCACCTCGGACAACCAAGAGACCCAGTACTTC. Its translation: CASSPTSDNQETQYF. The chain is built from TRBV5-5 and TRBJ2-5, with TRBD1 as a possible D gene (5 bases). Germline values: CDR1 SGHKS, CDR2 YYEKEE (reference sequence). The CDR3 is 15 residues long. V lost 4 bases, J lost 0 bases, and 13 bases lay in between.

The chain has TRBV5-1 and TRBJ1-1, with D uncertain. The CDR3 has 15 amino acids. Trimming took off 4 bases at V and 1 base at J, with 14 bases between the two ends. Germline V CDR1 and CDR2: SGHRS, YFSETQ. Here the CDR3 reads CASSLQEAGNTEAFF. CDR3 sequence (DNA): TGCGCCAGCAGCCTGCAAGAGGCGGGGAACACTGAAGCTTTCTTT.

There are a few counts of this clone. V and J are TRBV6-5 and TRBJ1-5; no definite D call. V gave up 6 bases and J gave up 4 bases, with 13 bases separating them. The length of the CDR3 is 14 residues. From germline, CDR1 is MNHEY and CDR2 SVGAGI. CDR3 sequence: CASSLESGNQPQHF. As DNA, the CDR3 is TGTGCCAGCAGCCTAGAGTCGGGGAATCAGCCCCAGCATTTT.

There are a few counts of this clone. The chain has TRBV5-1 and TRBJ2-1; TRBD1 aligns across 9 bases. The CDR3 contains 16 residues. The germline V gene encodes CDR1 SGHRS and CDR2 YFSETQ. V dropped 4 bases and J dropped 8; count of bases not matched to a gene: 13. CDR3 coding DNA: TGCGCCAGCAGCATACAGGGGGCGGGTCGGGTCGATGAGCAGTTCTTC. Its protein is CASSIQGAGRVDEQFF.

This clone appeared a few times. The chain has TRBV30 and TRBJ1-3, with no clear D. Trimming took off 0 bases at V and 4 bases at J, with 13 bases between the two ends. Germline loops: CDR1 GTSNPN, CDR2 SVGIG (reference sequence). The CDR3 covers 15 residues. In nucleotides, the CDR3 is TGTGCCTGGAGTGTCGCCATTGGGAGCGGAAACACCATATATTTT. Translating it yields CAWSVAIGSGNTIYF.

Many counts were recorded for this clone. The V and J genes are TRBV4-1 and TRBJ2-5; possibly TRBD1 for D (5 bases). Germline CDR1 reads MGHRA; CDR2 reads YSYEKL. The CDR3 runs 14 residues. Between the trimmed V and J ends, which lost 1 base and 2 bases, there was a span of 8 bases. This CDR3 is CASSQVGQQETQYF. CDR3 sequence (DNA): TGCGCCAGCAGCCAAGTTGGACAACAAGAGACCCAGTACTTC.

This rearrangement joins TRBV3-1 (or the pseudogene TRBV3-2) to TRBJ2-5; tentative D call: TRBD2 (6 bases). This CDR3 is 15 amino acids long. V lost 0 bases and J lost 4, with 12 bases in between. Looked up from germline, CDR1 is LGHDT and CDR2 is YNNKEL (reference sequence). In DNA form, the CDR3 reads TGTGCCAGCAGCCAAGAACGGCGGGGAGCAGAGACCCAGTACTTC. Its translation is CASSQERRGAETQYF.

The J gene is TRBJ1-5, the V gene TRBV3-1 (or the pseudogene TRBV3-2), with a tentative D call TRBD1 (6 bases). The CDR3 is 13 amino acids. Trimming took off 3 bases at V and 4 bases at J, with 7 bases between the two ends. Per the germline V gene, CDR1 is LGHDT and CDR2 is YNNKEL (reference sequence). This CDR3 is CASSQQGNQPQHF. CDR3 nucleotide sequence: TGTGCCAGCAGCCAGCAGGGGAATCAGCCCCAGCATTTT.

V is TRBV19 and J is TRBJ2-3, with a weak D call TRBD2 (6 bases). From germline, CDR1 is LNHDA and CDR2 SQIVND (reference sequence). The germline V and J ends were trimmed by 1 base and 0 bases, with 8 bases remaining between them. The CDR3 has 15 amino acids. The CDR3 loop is CASSIARGSTDTQYF. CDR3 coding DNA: TGTGCCAGTAGTATAGCGCGGGGTAGCACAGATACGCAGTATTTT.

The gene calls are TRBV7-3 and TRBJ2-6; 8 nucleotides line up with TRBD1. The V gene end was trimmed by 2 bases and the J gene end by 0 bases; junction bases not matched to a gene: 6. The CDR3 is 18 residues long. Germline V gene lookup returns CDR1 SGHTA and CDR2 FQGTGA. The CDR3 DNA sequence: TGTGCCAGCAGCTTACCGGGGCAGGGGGCCTCTGGGGCCAACGTCCTGACTTTC. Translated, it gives CASSLPGQGASGANVLTF.

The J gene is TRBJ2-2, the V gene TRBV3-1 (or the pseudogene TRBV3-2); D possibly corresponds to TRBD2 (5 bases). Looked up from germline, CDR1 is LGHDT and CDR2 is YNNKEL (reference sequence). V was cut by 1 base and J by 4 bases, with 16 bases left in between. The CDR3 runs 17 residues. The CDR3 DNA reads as TGTGCCAGCAGCCAAGGGCTAGCCCGGATTCGCACCGGGGAGCTGTTTTTT. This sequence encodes CASSQGLARIRTGELFF.

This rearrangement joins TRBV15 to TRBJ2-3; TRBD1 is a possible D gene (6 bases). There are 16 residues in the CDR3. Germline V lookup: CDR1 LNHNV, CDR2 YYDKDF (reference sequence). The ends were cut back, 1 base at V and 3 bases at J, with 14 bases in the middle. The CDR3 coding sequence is TGTGCCACCAGCAGAGCTCCGGGACATAGGACAGATACGCAGTATTTT. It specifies CATSRAPGHRTDTQYF. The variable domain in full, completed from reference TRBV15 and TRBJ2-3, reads DAMVIQNPRYQVTQFGKPVTLSCSQTLNHNVMYWYQQKSSQAPKLLFHYYDKDFNNEADTPDNFQSRRPNTSFCFLDIRSPGLGDTAMYLCATSRAPGHRTDTQYFGPGTRLTVL.

This chain's CDR3 is CAISESGLPIEGTHNEQFF. Here the CDR3 DNA reads TGTGCCATCAGTGAGTCGGGTCTCCCCATAGAGGGCACGCACAATGAGCAGTTCTTC. The J gene is TRBJ2-1, the V gene TRBV10-3; perhaps TRBD2 as D (5 bases). Germline CDR1 reads ENHRY; CDR2 reads SYGVKD. There are 19 residues in the CDR3. V was shortened by 0 bases and J by 5 bases, with 23 bases between the two germline ends.

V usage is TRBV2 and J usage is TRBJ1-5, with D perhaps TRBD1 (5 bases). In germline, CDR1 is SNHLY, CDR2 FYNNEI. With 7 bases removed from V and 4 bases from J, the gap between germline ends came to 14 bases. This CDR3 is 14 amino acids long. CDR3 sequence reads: CASTQFAGNQPQHF. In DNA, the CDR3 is TGTGCCAGCACCCAATTCGCAGGGAATCAGCCCCAGCATTTT.

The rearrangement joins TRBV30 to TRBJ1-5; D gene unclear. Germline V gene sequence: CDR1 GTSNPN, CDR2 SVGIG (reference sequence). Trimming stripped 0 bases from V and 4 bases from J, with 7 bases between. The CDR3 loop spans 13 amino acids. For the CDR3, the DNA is TGTGCCTGGAGTGTAGGCGGAAATCAGCCCCAGCATTTT. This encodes CAWSVGGNQPQHF. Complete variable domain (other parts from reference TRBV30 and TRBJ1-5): SQTIHQWPATLVQPVGSPLSLECTVEGTSNPNLYWYRQAAGRGLQLLFYSVGIGQISSEVPQNLSASRPQDRQFILSSKKLLLSDSGFYLCAWSVGGNQPQHFGDGTRLSIL.

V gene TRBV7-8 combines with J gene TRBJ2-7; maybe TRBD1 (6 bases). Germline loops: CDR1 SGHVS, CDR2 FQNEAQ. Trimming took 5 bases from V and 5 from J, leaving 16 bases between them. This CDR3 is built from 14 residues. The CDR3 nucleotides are TGTGCCAGCAGCCGAGGGGACAAATCCCACGAGCAGTACTTC. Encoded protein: CASSRGDKSHEQYF.

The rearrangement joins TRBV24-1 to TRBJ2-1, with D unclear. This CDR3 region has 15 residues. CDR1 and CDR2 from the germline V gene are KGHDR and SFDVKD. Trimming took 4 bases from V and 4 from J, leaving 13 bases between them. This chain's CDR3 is CATSDPSRRYNEQFF. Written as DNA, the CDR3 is TGTGCCACCAGTGACCCCTCGAGAAGATACAATGAGCAGTTCTTC.

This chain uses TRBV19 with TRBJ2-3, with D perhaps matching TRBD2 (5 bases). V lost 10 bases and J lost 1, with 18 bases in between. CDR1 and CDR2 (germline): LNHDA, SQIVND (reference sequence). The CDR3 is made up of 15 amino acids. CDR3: CATRKWTRGTDTQYF. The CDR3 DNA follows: TGTGCCACCCGAAAATGGACGCGGGGCACAGATACGCAGTATTTT.

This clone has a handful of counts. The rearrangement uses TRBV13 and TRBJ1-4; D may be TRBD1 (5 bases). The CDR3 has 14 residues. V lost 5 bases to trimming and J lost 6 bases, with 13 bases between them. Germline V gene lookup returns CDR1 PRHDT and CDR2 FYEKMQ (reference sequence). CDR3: CASSVDRGDEKLFF. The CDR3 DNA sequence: TGTGCCAGCAGCGTCGACAGAGGCGATGAAAAACTGTTTTTT.

The CDR3 DNA reads TGTGCCAGCAGCCCACGACTAGCGGGGGGGAATGCAGATACGCAGTATTTT. This translates into CASSPRLAGGNADTQYF. The chain is built from TRBV7-3 and TRBJ2-3; the match to TRBD2 covers 14 bases. V lost 5 bases to trimming and J lost 4 bases; unmatched junction nucleotides: 8. Germline values: CDR1 SGHTA, CDR2 FQGTGA. This CDR3 has 17 amino acids. Looking up the rest from reference TRBV7-3 and TRBJ2-3 gives the full variable domain: GAGVSQTPSNKVTEKGKYVELRCDPISGHTALYWYRQSLGQGPEFLIYFQGTGAADDSGLPNDRFFAVRPEGSVSTLKIQRTERGDSAVYLCASSPRLAGGNADTQYFGPGTRLTVL.

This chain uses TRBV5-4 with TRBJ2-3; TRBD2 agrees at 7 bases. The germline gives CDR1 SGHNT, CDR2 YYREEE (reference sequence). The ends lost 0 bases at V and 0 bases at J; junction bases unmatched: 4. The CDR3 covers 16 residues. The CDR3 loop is CASSLGLATSTDTQYF. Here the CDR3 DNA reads TGTGCCAGCAGCTTGGGACTAGCTACTAGCACAGATACGCAGTATTTT.